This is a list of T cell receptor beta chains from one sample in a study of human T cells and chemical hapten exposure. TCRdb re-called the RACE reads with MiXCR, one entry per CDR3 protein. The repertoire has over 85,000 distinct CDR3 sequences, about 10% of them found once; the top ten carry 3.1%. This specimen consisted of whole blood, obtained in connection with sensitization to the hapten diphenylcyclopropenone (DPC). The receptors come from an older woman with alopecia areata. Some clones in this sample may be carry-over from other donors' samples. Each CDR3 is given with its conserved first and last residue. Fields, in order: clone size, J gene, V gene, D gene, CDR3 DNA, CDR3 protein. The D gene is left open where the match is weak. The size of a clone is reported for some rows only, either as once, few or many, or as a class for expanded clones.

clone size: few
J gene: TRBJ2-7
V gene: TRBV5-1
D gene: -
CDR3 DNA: TGCGCCAGCAGACGTCTGCCGGCGGTTTCCTACGAGCAGTACTTC
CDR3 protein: CASRRLPAVSYEQYF

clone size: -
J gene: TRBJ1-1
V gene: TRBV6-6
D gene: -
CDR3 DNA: TGTGCCATTTGCGTGGTGGCGAACACTGAAGCTTTCTTT
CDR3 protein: CAICVVANTEAFF

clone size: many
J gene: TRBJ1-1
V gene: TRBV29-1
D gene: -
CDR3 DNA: TGCAGCGTTTCCCGCCAGGGTCGGACTGAAGCTTTCTTT
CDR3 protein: CSVSRQGRTEAFF

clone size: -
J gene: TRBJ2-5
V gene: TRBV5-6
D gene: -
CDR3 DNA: TGTGCCAGCAGCCCATCCTCTGAGACCCAGTACTTC
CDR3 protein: CASSPSSETQYF

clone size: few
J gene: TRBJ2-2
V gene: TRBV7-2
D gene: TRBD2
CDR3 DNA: TGTGCCAGCAGGGGCGGGGGTGTCGGGGAGCTGTTTTTT
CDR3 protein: CASRGGGVGELFF

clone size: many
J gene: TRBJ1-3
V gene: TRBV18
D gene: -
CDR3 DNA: TGTGCCAGCTCCCCTCGCTCGGACCTCTCTGGAAACACCATATATTTT
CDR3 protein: CASSPRSDLSGNTIYF

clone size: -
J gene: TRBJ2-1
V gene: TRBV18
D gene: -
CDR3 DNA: TGTGCCAGCTCACCGACTCGGTTGGGTGAGCAGTTCTTC
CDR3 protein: CASSPTRLGEQFF

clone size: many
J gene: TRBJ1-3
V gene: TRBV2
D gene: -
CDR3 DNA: TGTGCCAGTAGCAGGGACTCTGGAAACACCATATATTTT
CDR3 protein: CASSRDSGNTIYF

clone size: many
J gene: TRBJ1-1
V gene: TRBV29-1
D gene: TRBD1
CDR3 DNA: TGCAGCGTTGAACGGGGACAGGGGGCGAACACTGAAGCTTTCTTT
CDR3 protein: CSVERGQGANTEAFF

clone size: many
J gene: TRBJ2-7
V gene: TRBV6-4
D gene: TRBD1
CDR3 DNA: TGTGCCAGCAGTGGTATCACGTCCGGGACAGGGGATCGAGAGCAGTACTTC
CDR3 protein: CASSGITSGTGDREQYF

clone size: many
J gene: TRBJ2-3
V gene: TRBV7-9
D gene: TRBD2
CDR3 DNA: TGTGCCAGCAGCTTGTTGGCGGGGGAGGTGGATACGCAGTATTTT
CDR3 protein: CASSLLAGEVDTQYF

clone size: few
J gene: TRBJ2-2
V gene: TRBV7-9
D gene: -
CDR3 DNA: TGTGCCAGCAGCTCCTGGGCCGGGGAGCTGTTTTTT
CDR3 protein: CASSSWAGELFF

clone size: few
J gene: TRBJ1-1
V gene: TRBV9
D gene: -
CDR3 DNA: TGTGCCAGCAGCGTAGGTCCGATTAACACTGAAGCTTTCTTT
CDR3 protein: CASSVGPINTEAFF

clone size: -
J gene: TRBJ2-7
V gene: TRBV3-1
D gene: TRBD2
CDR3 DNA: TGTGCCAGCGGGCTAGCGGGTTTCAACGAGCAGTACTTC
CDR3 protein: CASGLAGFNEQYF

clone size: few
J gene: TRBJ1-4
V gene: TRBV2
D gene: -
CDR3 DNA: TGTGCCAGCAACCAAAGGGATACGACTAATGAAAAACTGTTTTTT
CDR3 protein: CASNQRDTTNEKLFF

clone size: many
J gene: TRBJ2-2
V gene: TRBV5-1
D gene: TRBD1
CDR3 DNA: TGCGCCAGCAGCTTACAACCACAGGGGATGGACACCGGGGAGCTGTTTTTT
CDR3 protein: CASSLQPQGMDTGELFF

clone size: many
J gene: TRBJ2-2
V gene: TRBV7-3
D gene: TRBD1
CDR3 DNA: TGTGCCAGCAGCTCGACAGGGGGCGACACCGGGGAGCTGTTTTTT
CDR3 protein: CASSSTGGDTGELFF

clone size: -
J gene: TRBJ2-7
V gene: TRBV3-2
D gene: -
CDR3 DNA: TGTGCCAGCAGCCAAGACCCTCGACAGGGGCCTGGGGAGCAGTACTTC
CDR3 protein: CASSQDPRQGPGEQYF

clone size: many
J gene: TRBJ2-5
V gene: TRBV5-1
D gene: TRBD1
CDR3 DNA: TGCGCCAGCAGCTTGGGGACAGGAGTCCAAGAGACCCAGTACTTC
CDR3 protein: CASSLGTGVQETQYF

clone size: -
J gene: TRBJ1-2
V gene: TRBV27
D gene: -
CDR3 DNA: TGTGCCAGCAGTTCACAGGCACTAAGAAACTATGGCTACACCTTC
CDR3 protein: CASSSQALRNYGYTF